This TCR beta chain came from a study of T cell responses to AZD1222 COVID-19 vaccine. Study-wide context: Second doses at about 4 or about 12 weeks were pooled.

On this clone itself: Its specificity is not known.

The protocol was immunoSEQ multiplex PCR, while the TCRdb copy is restricted to in-frame clones and leaves out a portion. The table has over 100,000 clones, roughly 92% seen once. Germline values: CDR1 SGHDN, CDR2 FVKESK. This CDR3 is built from 18 residues. Trimming removed 0 bases from V and 8 bases from J; junction bases left unmatched: 11. Study results and caveats: Nearly half of spike-specific TCRs reportedly target unmutated variant regions. Mostly white British, mostly female donors; authors suggested clonal diversity may be underestimated. The peak T cell response came first, and repertoires were sampled only after it.

Sequenced material: peripheral blood, taken on day 0 of AZD1222 vaccination. This clonotype was sampled from an adult in good health. The rearrangement uses TRBV14 and TRBJ2-1, with 12 bases matching TRBD2. CDR3 region: CASSQESLSSGRGDEQFF. The CDR3 region has the DNA TGTGCCAGCAGCCAAGAAAGTCTGTCTAGCGGGAGGGGGGATGAGCAGTTCTTC.